What follows are 25 T cell receptor beta chains derived from one specimen sequenced in a study of beta chain features in type 1 diabetes. The study reverse transcribed the entire isolated RNA, so it sequenced expressed TCRB transcripts. The data were produced by immunoSEQ multiplex PCR, yet TCRdb's version contains in-frame clones alone and is incomplete. The repertoire holds about 360,000 clones, with roughly 12% as singletons. Sequences were obtained from naive CD4+ T cells from blood. These receptors originate from a man aged 18 to 29 in good health.

This clone was observed a single time. The chain is built from TRBV11-2 and TRBJ2-2; D perhaps matches TRBD2 (6 bases). This CDR3 comprises 15 residues. Looked up from germline, CDR1 is SGHAT and CDR2 is FQNNGV. The ends were cut back, 1 base at V and 2 bases at J, with 8 bases in the middle. The CDR3 region is CASSLVGTNTGELFF. The CDR3 DNA reads as TGTGCCAGCAGCTTAGTTGGGACTAACACCGGGGAGCTGTTTTTT.

This clone was counted between two and nine times. The rearrangement uses TRBV9 and TRBJ2-6, with 8 nucleotides matching TRBD1. Germline CDR1 SGDLS, CDR2 YYNGEE. The junction had 4 bases not matched to a gene; V was cut back by 0 bases and J by 2 bases. The CDR3 runs 17 residues. The CDR3 region has the DNA TGTGCCAGCAGCGTAGCACCGACAGGGGCTGGGGCCAACGTCCTGACTTTC. Its protein product is CASSVAPTGAGANVLTF.

This clone has a handful of counts. The chain links TRBV28 to TRBJ2-4; maybe TRBD2 (5 bases). The CDR3 has 14 residues. Per germline, CDR1 MDHEN and CDR2 SYDVKM. With 6 bases removed from V and 2 bases from J, the gap between germline ends came to 11 bases. The CDR3 sequence: CASRREYSKNIQYF. The CDR3 coding sequence is TGTGCCAGCAGGAGGGAGTACTCCAAAAACATTCAGTACTTC.

This clone appeared a few times. The rearrangement links TRBV5-1 to TRBJ1-5; D unresolved. CDR1 and CDR2 from the germline V gene are SGHRS and YFSETQ. There are 13 residues in the CDR3. V shed 3 bases and J shed 4 bases, with 8 bases lying between them. The CDR3 region has the DNA TGCGCCAGCAGCTCCGGACTTAATCAGCCCCAGCATTTT. This translates into CASSSGLNQPQHF.

CDR3 DNA: TGTGCCAGCAGCTCGGACAGGCCCACCGGGGAGCTGTTTTTT. Protein: CASSSDRPTGELFF. The chain combines TRBV7-3 with TRBJ2-2, with 7 bases that match TRBD1. The germline CDR1 and CDR2 sequences are SGHTA and FQGTGA. The CDR3 is 14 residues long. Unmatched junction bases numbered 3, after V lost 4 bases and J lost 4 bases. Drawing the rest from reference TRBV7-3 and TRBJ2-2, the complete variable domain is GAGVSQTPSNKVTEKGKYVELRCDPISGHTALYWYRQSLGQGPEFLIYFQGTGAADDSGLPNDRFFAVRPEGSVSTLKIQRTERGDSAVYLCASSSDRPTGELFFGEGSRLTVL.

The rearrangement links TRBV7-3 to TRBJ2-3; 12 bases line up with TRBD2. Germline CDR1 reads SGHTA; CDR2 reads FQGTGA. This CDR3 spans 16 amino acids. V shed 5 bases and J 5 bases; nucleotides not matched to a gene: 8. The CDR3 nucleotides read TGTGCCAGCAGCCCCGGACTAGCGGGGAGGAAAGATACGCAGTATTTT. Translating gives CASSPGLAGRKDTQYF.

The V and J genes are TRBV4-3 and TRBJ1-2; D gene ambiguous. The CDR3 loop spans 14 amino acids. In germline, CDR1 is LGHNA, CDR2 YSLEER. V shed 1 base and J shed 2 bases, with 8 bases lying between them. The CDR3 reads CASSQVYPNYGYTF. Written as DNA, the CDR3 is TGCGCCAGCAGCCAAGTCTATCCAAACTATGGCTACACCTTC.

The V call is TRBV7-2, the J call TRBJ1-1; maybe TRBD1 (6 bases). Trimming stripped 6 bases from V and 4 bases from J, with 12 bases between. CDR1 is SGHTA, CDR2 FQGNSA, per germline. The CDR3 has 13 residues. DNA for the CDR3: TGTGCCAGCAGTTCACAGGGCAGCACTGAAGCTTTCTTT. Amino acid sequence: CASSSQGSTEAFF.

This clone was counted between two and nine times. The CDR3 is CASSLEGRRDYEQYF. The CDR3, as DNA: TGTGCCAGCAGCTTAGAAGGGAGGAGGGACTACGAGCAGTACTTC. This chain uses TRBV7-2 with TRBJ2-7; possibly TRBD2 for D (6 bases). Trimming pared 1 base from V and 3 bases from J, leaving 13 bases between. CDR1 and CDR2 from the germline V gene are SGHTA and FQGNSA. CDR3 length: 15 amino acids.

The chain has TRBV5-6 and TRBJ2-7, with TRBD1 matching 7 bases. The junction had 8 bases not matched to a gene; V was cut back by 2 bases and J by 0 bases. There are 16 residues in the CDR3. In germline, CDR1 is SGHDT, CDR2 YYEEEE. CDR3 sequence: CASSLLGQSYSYEQYF. The CDR3 region has the DNA TGTGCCAGCAGCTTATTGGGACAGAGTTACTCCTACGAGCAGTACTTC.

In regard to this clone: The sample carries other DNA sequences with the same CDR3. This chain connects TRBV28 to TRBJ1-2, with a weak D call TRBD1 (5 bases). Between the trimmed V and J ends, which lost 3 bases and 4 bases, there was a span of 6 bases. The CDR3 spans 12 residues. Per germline, CDR1 MDHEN and CDR2 SYDVKM. The CDR3 DNA is TGTGCCAGCAGTTTCCAGGGCTATGGCTACACCTTC. It encodes CASSFQGYGYTF.

This clone was seen a handful of times. This chain joins TRBV28 and TRBJ2-7; 8 bases match TRBD1. After removal of 1 base from V and 4 bases from J, the junction contained 9 bases not matched to a gene. This CDR3 has 16 amino acids. Germline V lookup: CDR1 MDHEN, CDR2 SYDVKM. CDR3 DNA: TGTGCCAGCAGTTTATATCCCAACAGGGGGAGGTACGAGCAGTACTTC. Protein sequence: CASSLYPNRGRYEQYF.

The rearrangement uses TRBV28 and TRBJ2-7; 11 positions agree with TRBD2. The ends lost 6 bases at V and 1 base at J; junction bases unmatched: 8. Germline CDR1 reads MDHEN; CDR2 reads SYDVKM. This CDR3 spans 16 amino acids. Here the CDR3 DNA reads TGTGCCAGCAGGGGCATTGGGACTAGCGGTTCCTACGAGCAGTACTTC. Its translation: CASRGIGTSGSYEQYF.

V usage is TRBV5-4 and J usage is TRBJ2-2; D unresolved. CDR1 and CDR2 (germline): SGHNT, YYREEE (reference sequence). CDR3 length: 15 residues. The V end was cut by 4 bases, the J end by 2 bases, with 12 bases between. DNA for the CDR3: TGTGCCAGCAGCCCGGAGATAAAAAACACCGGGGAGCTGTTTTTT. Its protein is CASSPEIKNTGELFF.

There are a few counts of this clone. V and J are TRBV28 and TRBJ2-7; TRBD2 aligns across 8 bases. The length of the CDR3 is 15 residues. Germline CDR1 MDHEN, CDR2 SYDVKM. V lost 5 bases to trimming and J lost 3 bases; unmatched junction nucleotides: 9. The CDR3 DNA reads TGTGCCAGCAGTGGCTGGCGGGGGGCAAACTACGAGCAGTACTTC. This codes for CASSGWRGANYEQYF.

This clone was counted between two and nine times. The genes are TRBV7-2 and TRBJ2-7; 7 bases fit TRBD1. Per the germline V gene, CDR1 is SGHTA and CDR2 is FQGNSA. V lost 2 bases to trimming and J lost 3 bases; unmatched junction nucleotides: 16. CDR3 length equals 18 residues. For the CDR3, the DNA is TGTGCCAGCAGCTTAATGGCAGGATTCGGGACAGCTTACTACGAGCAGTACTTC. Translated, it gives CASSLMAGFGTAYYEQYF.

This clone was picked up a small number of times. No DNA is shown, since the ends of the CDR3 on it are uncertain; the CDR3 is the one TCRdb lists. The gene calls are TRBV11-2 and TRBJ1-1; the D call of TRBD1 is as the table states it, not checked on the DNA. The CDR3 spans 13 residues, counting both ends. CDR1 and CDR2 from the germline V gene are SGHAT and FQNNGV. This CDR3 reads CASSFGPGTEAFF.

V gene TRBV6-6 combines with J gene TRBJ2-7; 9 nucleotides align to TRBD1. Losses at the gene ends were 5 bases for V and 4 bases for J; bases not matched to a gene: 9. This CDR3 spans 15 amino acids. Looked up from germline, CDR1 is MNHNY and CDR2 is SVGAGI (reference sequence). This CDR3 is CASSTTGGSGYEQYF. DNA for the CDR3: TGTGCCAGCAGTACTACAGGGGGCTCTGGTTACGAGCAGTACTTC.

V is TRBV5-6 and J is TRBJ2-5, with a weak D call TRBD1 (6 bases). CDR1 and CDR2 from the germline V gene are SGHDT and YYEEEE. This CDR3 region has 13 residues. Trimming shortened V by 6 bases and J by 5 bases, and 14 bases separated the two germline ends. The CDR3 loop reads CASTLTGTETQYF. In DNA form, the CDR3 reads TGTGCCAGCACCTTAACAGGGACGGAGACCCAGTACTTC.

This sequence joins TRBV7-3 and TRBJ1-4; D call uncertain. This CDR3 is 15 amino acids long. Germline CDR1 and CDR2: SGHTA and FQGTGA. V lost 5 bases to trimming and J lost 0 bases, with 10 bases between them. CDR3 coding DNA: TGTGCCAGCAGCAGATCCGGGACAACTAATGAAAAACTGTTTTTT. Translation: CASSRSGTTNEKLFF.

This clone has just a few counts. The CDR3 sequence: CASSKRTGGAGVGYEQYF. The CDR3 region has the DNA TGTGCCAGCAGCAAAAGGACAGGGGGGGCGGGGGTTGGCTACGAGCAGTACTTC. This rearrangement joins TRBV7-2 to TRBJ2-7; 10 bases align to TRBD1. Germline CDR1 SGHTA, CDR2 FQGNSA. CDR3 size: 18 residues. V lost 5 bases, J lost 3 bases, and 16 bases stayed unmatched. The entire variable domain, with the rest obtained from reference TRBV7-2 and TRBJ2-7, is as follows: GAGVSQSPSNKVTEKGKDVELRCDPISGHTALYWYRQSLGQGLEFLIYFQGNSAPDKSGLPSDRFSAERTGGSVSTLTIQRTQQEDSAVYLCASSKRTGGAGVGYEQYFGPGTRLTVT.

The V and J genes are TRBV6-5 and TRBJ1-6; 7 nucleotides align to TRBD1. The CDR3 is 14 residues long. Unmatched junction bases numbered 8, after V lost 6 bases and J lost 9 bases. From germline, CDR1 is MNHEY and CDR2 SVGAGI. The CDR3 loop reads CASRSQGTASPLHF. The CDR3 DNA reads TGTGCCAGCAGGTCACAGGGGACGGCTTCACCCCTCCACTTT.

The chain links TRBV10-3 to TRBJ2-3; D might be TRBD2 (5 bases). Germline values: CDR1 ENHRY, CDR2 SYGVKD. This CDR3 is 16 amino acids long. Trimming took off 9 bases at V and 1 base at J, with 20 bases between the two ends. DNA of the CDR3: TGTGCCATAACACTTACTAGTAGTCTAGGCACAGATACGCAGTATTTT. Its translation: CAITLTSSLGTDTQYF.

The gene calls are TRBV9 and TRBJ2-1, with 9 nucleotides matching TRBD2. CDR1 and CDR2 from the germline V gene are SGDLS and YYNGEE. This CDR3 spans 15 amino acids. Unmatched junction bases numbered 6, after V lost 0 bases and J lost 8 bases. CDR3 sequence: CASSVDSGSTDEQFF. For the CDR3, the DNA is TGTGCCAGCAGCGTAGATAGCGGGAGTACCGATGAGCAGTTCTTC.

This clone was seen a handful of times. V and J are TRBV5-1 and TRBJ2-5; D uncertain. The germline CDR1 and CDR2 sequences are SGHRS and YFSETQ. Trimming took 4 bases from V and 5 from J, leaving 9 bases between them. The CDR3 is made up of 12 amino acids. The CDR3 sequence is CASSPHYETQYF. The DNA for the CDR3 is TGCGCCAGCAGCCCCCACTATGAGACCCAGTACTTC.